The clone carrying this TCR beta chain was recorded at least ten times. The entry originates in a study of HIV-infected children after antiretroviral therapy interruption. The treatment was: PENTA 11 planned treatment interruption arm or continuous ART arm. Germline CDR1 GTSNPN, CDR2 SVGIG (reference sequence). The CDR3 runs 12 residues. Losses at the gene ends were 4 bases for V and 3 bases for J; bases not matched to a gene: 3. The TCR library was built from RNA with a 3' RACE protocol and unique molecular identifiers. MiXCR, run by TCRdb on the 3' RACE reads, gives a single entry per CDR3 protein. The table lists around 41,000 distinct CDR3 sequences, around 7% of them singletons.

The TCR sequence derives from a pool of human donors with HIV. The chain combines TRBV30 with TRBJ2-7, with TRBD2 matching over 7 bases. Sample: CD45RA+ CD4+ T cells from PBMCs, pooled from several time points, taken from a donor given antiretroviral therapy, either interrupted or continuous. Subset defined: naive CD4+ CD45RA+ CD45RO- T cells. The CDR3 DNA follows: TGTGCCTGGACGGGGACTAACTACGAGCAGTACTTC. Encoded protein: CAWTGTNYEQYF.